This passage covers 31 T cell receptor beta chains from one sample sequenced in a study of blood T cell repertoires in COVID-19. Profiling relied on immunoSEQ multiplex PCR, and the TCRdb table lists in-frame clones only, not all of them. This table holds 200,000 to 250,000 clones, about 90% found once. The sample comprised peripheral blood. Receptors originate from a young man with active or convalescent COVID-19.

The chain recombines TRBV28 with TRBJ2-3; perhaps TRBD2 as D (5 bases). The V gene's germline CDR1 is MDHEN and CDR2 SYDVKM. V lost 5 bases to trimming and J lost 6 bases, with 6 bases between them. The CDR3 is 11 amino acids. The CDR3 bases are TGTGCCAGCAGTGAGCGGGATACGCAGTATTTT. Encoded protein: CASSERDTQYF.

The chain has TRBV7-9 and TRBJ1-3, with TRBD1 as a possible D gene (6 bases). V was trimmed by 5 bases and J by 0 bases, leaving 17 bases between them. CDR1 and CDR2 from the germline V gene are SEHNR and FQNEAQ (reference sequence). The CDR3 has 17 amino acids. This chain's CDR3 is CASSPEQGPISGNTIYF. Written as DNA, the CDR3 is TGTGCCAGCAGCCCGGAACAGGGCCCCATCTCTGGAAACACCATATATTTT.

This clone appeared a few times. The rearrangement links TRBV3-1 (or the pseudogene TRBV3-2) to TRBJ1-3; D remains unclear. Germline V gene sequence: CDR1 LGHDT, CDR2 YNNKEL (reference sequence). The CDR3 has 16 residues. Trimming took off 4 bases at V and 7 bases at J, with 20 bases between the two ends. CDR3 in DNA: TGTGCCAGCAGCCTCGGGGTTTTTTCATTAGCCAACACCATATATTTT. Encoded protein: CASSLGVFSLANTIYF.

This chain links TRBV27 with TRBJ1-5, with TRBD1 identical over 7 bases. Germline V gene data show CDR1 as MNHEY and CDR2 as SMNVEV (reference sequence). This CDR3 contains 15 residues. The V segment lost 5 bases and the J segment 0 bases; nucleotides outside the gene matches: 4. The CDR3 DNA sequence: TGTGCCAGCAGTGCACAGGGGATTAGCAATCAGCCCCAGCATTTT. Protein: CASSAQGISNQPQHF.

The chain uses TRBV6-5 and TRBJ1-6; 10 bases line up with TRBD1. This CDR3 has 15 amino acids. The J segment lost 9 bases and the V segment lost 6 bases, leaving 8 bases of the junction unmatched. Germline V gene lookup returns CDR1 MNHEY and CDR2 SVGAGI. Here the CDR3 reads CASRYPGQGISPLHF. DNA of the CDR3: TGTGCCAGCAGGTACCCGGGACAGGGGATTTCACCCCTCCACTTT.

A single count supports this clone. The CDR3 DNA reads as TGCGCCAGCAGCCAAGATATAGGACAGGGTTATGGCTACACCTTC. This translates into CASSQDIGQGYGYTF. V gene TRBV4-3 combines with J gene TRBJ1-2; 8 bases are a match to TRBD1. The CDR3 contains 15 residues. Per germline, CDR1 LGHNA and CDR2 YSLEER. After removal of 0 bases from V and 5 bases from J, the junction contained 5 bases not matched to a gene.

The sample holds one count of this clone. The chain uses TRBV21-1 and TRBJ2-7; the D segment call TRBD2 is taken from the table without a DNA check. TRBV21-1 is a pseudogene. The CDR3 extends over 18 amino acids. The CDR3: CASSNFDFAGGPSYEQYF. CDR3 nucleotides: TGTGCCAGCAGCAATTTTGACTTCGCGGGAGGGCCGTCTTACGAGCAGTACTTC.

V usage is TRBV27 and J usage is TRBJ2-1; 10 bases agree with TRBD2. The length of the CDR3 is 14 residues. With V trimmed by 3 bases and J by 5 bases, 1 base remained unmatched. The germline V gene has CDR1 MNHEY and CDR2 SMNVEV (reference sequence). CDR3 sequence reads: CASSFLAGDNEQFF. The DNA for the CDR3 is TGTGCCAGCAGTTTCCTAGCGGGAGACAATGAGCAGTTCTTC.

The rearrangement uses TRBV15 and TRBJ1-6; D is unresolved. CDR3 length: 13 amino acids. Per germline, CDR1 LNHNV and CDR2 YYDKDF (reference sequence). The V end lost 8 bases, the J end lost 4 bases, and 9 bases lay between the germline ends. The CDR3 nucleotides are TGTGCCACCGGTCTCGGTTATAATTCACCCCTCCACTTT. Its translation: CATGLGYNSPLHF.

This sequence joins TRBV19 and TRBJ2-1; D might be TRBD2 (5 bases). The CDR3 extends over 16 amino acids. V gave up 4 bases and J gave up 4 bases, with 17 bases separating them. Germline values: CDR1 LNHDA, CDR2 SQIVND (reference sequence). CDR3 sequence reads: CASSTAFGGYYNEQFF. The CDR3 nucleotides are TGTGCCAGTAGTACCGCGTTTGGCGGGTATTACAATGAGCAGTTCTTC.

The chain combines TRBV6-1 with TRBJ2-2, with a tentative D call TRBD2 (5 bases). From germline, CDR1 is MNHNS and CDR2 SASEGT. V was clipped by 2 bases and J by 7 bases, with 8 bases between them. The CDR3 extends over 13 amino acids. The CDR3: CASSEQADGELFF. The CDR3, as DNA: TGTGCCAGCAGTGAACAAGCGGACGGGGAGCTGTTTTTT.

J is TRBJ2-6 and V is TRBV14; no reliable D call. Per germline, CDR1 SGHDN and CDR2 FVKESK. Between the trimmed V and J ends, which lost 3 bases and 0 bases, there was a span of 6 bases. The CDR3 spans 15 residues. CDR3 residues: CASSHSVSGANVLTF. DNA of the CDR3: TGTGCCAGCAGCCATTCCGTCTCTGGGGCCAACGTCCTGACTTTC.

The chain joins TRBV5-4 to TRBJ2-2, with 9 bases matching TRBD2. Germline assignment: CDR1 SGHNT and CDR2 YYREEE (reference sequence). The CDR3 covers 15 residues. V trimming: 2 bases; J trimming: 3 bases; junction bases outside the gene matches: 2. DNA for the CDR3: TGTGCCAGCAGCTTCAGCGGGAGGTACACCGGGGAGCTGTTTTTT. Translated: CASSFSGRYTGELFF. Using reference TRBV5-4 and TRBJ2-2 for the parts outside the CDR3, the full variable domain is ETGVTQSPTHLIKTRGQQVTLRCSSQSGHNTVSWYQQALGQGPQFIFQYYREEENGRGNFPPRFSGLQFPNYSSELNVNALELDDSALYLCASSFSGRYTGELFFGEGSRLTVL.

V and J are TRBV7-9 and TRBJ2-2; the D gene is possibly TRBD1 (5 bases). Germline assignment: CDR1 SEHNR and CDR2 FQNEAQ (reference sequence). This CDR3 has 14 amino acids. V gave up 4 bases and J gave up 1 base, with 7 bases separating them. CDR3 sequence: CASSWGGNTGELFF. The CDR3 nucleotides read TGTGCCAGCAGCTGGGGCGGGAACACCGGGGAGCTGTTTTTT.

The gene calls are TRBV12-3 or TRBV12-4 and TRBJ1-5; the match to TRBD1 covers 7 bases. The CDR3 totals 13 residues. V was pared by 7 bases and J by 5 bases, with 5 bases of the junction left unmatched. The CDR3 DNA reads as TGTGCCAGCAAAGAAGGACAGGATCAGCCCCAGCATTTT. Translation: CASKEGQDQPQHF.

The chain recombines TRBV19 with TRBJ1-1; D unresolved. This CDR3 has 11 residues. Trimming removed 3 bases at V and 5 bases at J, with 4 bases between. Germline-derived CDR1 and CDR2 are LNHDA and SQIVND (reference sequence). CDR3 sequence (DNA): TGTGCCAGTAGTATCTTGACTGAAGCTTTCTTT. Protein sequence: CASSILTEAFF.

This chain uses TRBV10-1 with TRBJ2-1, with 9 nucleotides matching TRBD2. The CDR3 totals 15 residues. Germline loops: CDR1 WNHNN, CDR2 SYGVQD (reference sequence). With V trimmed by 3 bases and J by 5 bases, 5 bases remained unmatched. CDR3 nucleotides: TGCGCCAGCAGTGACAGCGGGAGGCGGAACAATGAGCAGTTCTTC. It translates to CASSDSGRRNNEQFF.

The chain uses TRBV5-3 and TRBJ2-2; 8 bases are shared with TRBD1. TRBV5-3 is an ORF, with its function uncertain. This CDR3 is 15 amino acids long. V lost 6 bases and J lost 1; bases outside the gene matches: 5. The chain's CDR3 is CARTTGTGNTGELFF. The CDR3 coding sequence is TGTGCCAGAACAACCGGGACAGGGAACACCGGGGAGCTGTTTTTT.

This sequence joins TRBV29-1 and TRBJ2-1; 11 nucleotides agree with TRBD1. The length of the CDR3 is 12 residues. Germline V gene sequence: CDR1 SQVTM, CDR2 ANQGSEA. V shed 8 bases, J shed 6 bases, and the junction held 3 bases outside the gene matches. The CDR3 sequence: CSPGTGGNEQFF. The CDR3 nucleotides are TGCAGCCCAGGGACAGGGGGCAATGAGCAGTTCTTC.

This clone was found a few times. This chain uses TRBV19 with TRBJ1-1; TRBD1 matches at 7 bases. CDR1 and CDR2 from the germline V gene are LNHDA and SQIVND (reference sequence). The CDR3 extends over 14 amino acids. V was pared by 6 bases and J by 1 base, with 5 bases of the junction left unmatched. CDR3 amino acids: CASRTQGSNTEAFF. Written as DNA, the CDR3 is TGTGCCAGTAGGACACAGGGGTCGAACACTGAAGCTTTCTTT.

This sequence joins TRBV28 and TRBJ2-3, with 8 nucleotides matching TRBD1. The CDR3 consists of 18 residues. Unmatched junction bases numbered 13, after V lost 3 bases and J lost 2 bases. Germline-derived CDR1 and CDR2 are MDHEN and SYDVKM. The CDR3 loop reads CASSFGPQGALLTDTQYF. The CDR3 coding sequence is TGTGCCAGCAGTTTCGGTCCCCAGGGGGCCCTTCTCACAGATACGCAGTATTTT.

This chain links TRBV15 with TRBJ1-3; D gene unclear. The CDR3 is made up of 17 amino acids. V was trimmed by 6 bases and J by 0 bases, leaving 18 bases between them. Germline assignment: CDR1 LNHNV and CDR2 YYDKDF (reference sequence). The CDR3 nucleotides read TGTGCCACCAGTAACACAGTTAAGACGGCCTCTGGAAACACCATATATTTT. It specifies CATSNTVKTASGNTIYF.

V is TRBV7-9 and J is TRBJ2-7; TRBD1 agrees at 9 bases. CDR3 length: 16 amino acids. Per germline, CDR1 SEHNR and CDR2 FQNEAQ (reference sequence). With V trimmed by 5 bases and J by 1 base, 9 bases remained unmatched. CDR3 sequence: CASSTTDRGKSYEQYF. DNA for the CDR3: TGTGCCAGCAGCACGACGGACAGGGGAAAGTCCTACGAGCAGTACTTC.

The chain employs TRBV18 and TRBJ2-1; TRBD2 is a possible D gene (5 bases). CDR3 size: 14 residues. The V gene's germline CDR1 is KGHSH and CDR2 LQKENI. V lost 3 bases, J lost 4 bases, and 10 bases lay in between. For the CDR3, the DNA is TGTGCCAGCTCACCCCCTACTAGATACAATGAGCAGTTCTTC. It is translated as CASSPPTRYNEQFF.

This chain links TRBV6-2 or TRBV6-3 with TRBJ2-5; D perhaps matches TRBD1 (6 bases). This CDR3 has 14 residues. The V end lost 0 bases, the J end lost 1 base, and 6 bases lay between the germline ends. Germline lookup yields CDR1 MNHEY and CDR2 SVGEGT. CDR3 region: CASSYSDSQETQYF. The CDR3 DNA is TGTGCCAGCAGTTACTCGGACAGCCAAGAGACCCAGTACTTC.

V usage is TRBV4-1 and J usage is TRBJ1-2; TRBD1 is a possible D gene (5 bases). In germline, CDR1 is MGHRA, CDR2 YSYEKL. V was shortened by 8 bases and J by 8 bases, with 21 bases between the two germline ends. CDR3 size: 14 residues. The CDR3 loop reads CASLREGKHGGYTF. CDR3 nucleotides: TGCGCCAGCCTCCGGGAGGGGAAGCATGGGGGCTACACCTTC.

This chain uses TRBV27 with TRBJ2-7; 10 nucleotides align to TRBD1. Germline V lookup: CDR1 MNHEY, CDR2 SMNVEV (reference sequence). V lost 2 bases and J lost 9; bases outside the gene matches: 10. The CDR3 is 15 residues long. CDR3 loop: CASSLNPGTGVGQYF. The CDR3 bases are TGTGCCAGCAGTTTAAACCCCGGGACAGGGGTGGGGCAGTACTTC.

CDR3 amino acids: CASEGEGVGEQYF. CDR3 DNA sequence: TGTGCCAGCGAAGGGGAAGGAGTCGGCGAGCAGTACTTC. The chain joins TRBV21-1 to TRBJ2-7; no DNA check was done on the table's D call, TRBD1. TRBV21-1 is assigned pseudogene status. This CDR3 has 13 residues.

The V gene is TRBV29-1, the J gene TRBJ1-5; D ambiguous. Germline CDR1 and CDR2: SQVTM and ANQGSEA. V was pared by 6 bases and J by 4 bases, with 13 bases between. The CDR3 contains 13 residues. The CDR3 sequence: CSVAPGFNQPQHF. CDR3 sequence (DNA): TGCAGCGTGGCGCCAGGTTTTAATCAGCCCCAGCATTTT.

The genes are TRBV18 and TRBJ1-3, with D perhaps TRBD1 (6 bases). The CDR3 is 15 amino acids. Trimming shortened V by 4 bases and J by 0 bases, and 10 bases separated the two germline ends. From germline, CDR1 is KGHSH and CDR2 LQKENI. The CDR3 here is CASSLQGTSGNTIYF. The CDR3, as DNA: TGTGCCAGCTCACTACAGGGAACCTCTGGAAACACCATATATTTT.

This clone came up once. The chain uses TRBV29-1 and TRBJ2-2; maybe TRBD2 (6 bases). Germline-derived CDR1 and CDR2 are SQVTM and ANQGSEA. V lost 7 bases, J lost 3 bases, and 15 bases lay in between. CDR3 length: 14 amino acids. This CDR3 is CSAQRRVDTGELFF. The CDR3 DNA reads TGCAGCGCCCAACGGAGGGTCGACACCGGGGAGCTGTTTTTT.